Here is one T cell receptor (beta chain) with its context. Its antigen is undetermined. This CDR3 spans 12 amino acids. The germline V and J ends were trimmed by 0 bases and 6 bases, with 5 bases remaining between them. TCRdb independently ran MiXCR on the 5' RACE reads; one entry per CDR3 protein. The table records roughly 320,000 distinct CDR3 sequences, around 27% of them present only once. This record belongs to a study of T-cell memory formation after mild COVID-19. Study results and caveats: Pre-infection memory showed some responding clones, and this suggested that cross-reactive memory joined. The study found contracting CD4+ clones mainly in CM and EM and contracting CD8+ clones in EMRA.

Sequenced: PBMCs or a T cell subset sorted from them (not recorded which). This clonotype originated in an adult woman who had mild COVID-19 (a few samples of this study predate the infection). Cell type and time point are not known. This rearrangement joins TRBV12-3 or TRBV12-4 to TRBJ2-5; no firm D call. CDR3 in amino acids: CASSLAGKTQYF. The CDR3 DNA sequence: TGTGCCAGCAGTTTAGCGGGAAAGACCCAGTACTTC.